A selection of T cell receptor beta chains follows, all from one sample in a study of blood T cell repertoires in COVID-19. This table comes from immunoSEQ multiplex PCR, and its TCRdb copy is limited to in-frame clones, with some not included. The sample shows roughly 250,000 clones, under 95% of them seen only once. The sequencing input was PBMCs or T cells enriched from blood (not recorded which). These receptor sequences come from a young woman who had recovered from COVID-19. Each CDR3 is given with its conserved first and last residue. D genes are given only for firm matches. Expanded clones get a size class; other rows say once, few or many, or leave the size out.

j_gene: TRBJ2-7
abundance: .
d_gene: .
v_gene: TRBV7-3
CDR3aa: CASSAGVEDSSYEQYF
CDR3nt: TGTGCCAGCAGCGCCGGAGTTGAAGACAGCTCCTACGAGCAGTACTTC

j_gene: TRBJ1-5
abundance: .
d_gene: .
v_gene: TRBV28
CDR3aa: CASNSLARGGNQPQHF
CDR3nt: TGTGCCAGCAACTCCCTCGCCAGGGGAGGCAATCAGCCCCAGCATTTT

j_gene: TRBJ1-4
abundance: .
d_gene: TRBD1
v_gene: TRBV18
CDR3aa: CASSPGTVEKLFF
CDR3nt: TGTGCCAGCTCACCCGGGACAGTCGAAAAACTGTTTTTT

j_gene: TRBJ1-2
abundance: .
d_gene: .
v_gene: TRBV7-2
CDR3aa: CASSLASGEGYGYTF
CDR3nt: TGTGCCAGCAGCCTAGCCTCAGGGGAAGGCTATGGCTACACCTTC

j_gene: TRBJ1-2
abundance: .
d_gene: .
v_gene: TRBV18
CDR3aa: CASSPPAAHYGYTF
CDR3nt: TGTGCCAGCTCACCACCGGCGGCACACTATGGCTACACCTTC

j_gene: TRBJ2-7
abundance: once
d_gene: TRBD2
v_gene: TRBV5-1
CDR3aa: CASSTGTSGSGVREQYF
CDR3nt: TGCGCCAGCAGCACCGGGACTAGCGGGAGTGGGGTACGCGAGCAGTACTTC

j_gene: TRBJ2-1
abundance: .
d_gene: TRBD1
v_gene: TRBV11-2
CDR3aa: CASSRGQGPYNEQFF
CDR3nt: TGTGCCAGCAGCCGCGGACAGGGCCCCTACAATGAGCAGTTCTTC

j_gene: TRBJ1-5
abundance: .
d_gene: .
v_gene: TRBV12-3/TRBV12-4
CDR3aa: CASSPNRYQPQHF
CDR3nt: TGTGCCAGCAGTCCCAACAGATATCAGCCCCAGCATTTT

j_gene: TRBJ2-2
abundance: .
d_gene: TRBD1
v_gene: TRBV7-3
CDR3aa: CASSLNRGGTGELFF
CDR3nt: TGTGCCAGCAGCTTAAACAGGGGCGGCACCGGGGAGCTGTTTTTT

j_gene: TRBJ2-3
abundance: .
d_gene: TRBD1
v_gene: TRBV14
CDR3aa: CASSLRPGQGTDTQYF
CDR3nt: TGTGCCAGCAGCCTTAGACCGGGACAGGGAACAGATACGCAGTATTTT

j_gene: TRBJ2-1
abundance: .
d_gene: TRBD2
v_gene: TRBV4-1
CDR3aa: CASSQEWVAGGGQNEQFF
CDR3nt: TGCGCCAGCAGCCAAGAATGGGTAGCGGGAGGAGGTCAGAATGAGCAGTTCTTC

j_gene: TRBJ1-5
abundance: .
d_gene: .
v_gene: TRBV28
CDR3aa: CASIGGGVVESNQPQHF
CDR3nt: TGTGCCAGTATTGGGGGAGGGGTGGTGGAGAGCAATCAGCCCCAGCATTTT

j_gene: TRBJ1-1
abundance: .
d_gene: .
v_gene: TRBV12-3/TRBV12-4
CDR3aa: CASNFRGNTEAFF
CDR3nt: TGTGCCAGCAACTTCAGGGGGAACACTGAAGCTTTCTTT

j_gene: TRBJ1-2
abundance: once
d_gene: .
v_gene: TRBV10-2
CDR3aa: CASSAPPGGDQRGYTF
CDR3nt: TGCGCCAGCAGCGCACCCCCGGGGGGGGATCAGCGGGGCTACACCTTC

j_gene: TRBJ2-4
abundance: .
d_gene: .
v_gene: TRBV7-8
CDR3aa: CASSSGPWDLILAKNIQYF
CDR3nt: TGTGCCAGCAGCTCCGGCCCGTGGGACTTAATCCTAGCCAAAAACATTCAGTACTTC

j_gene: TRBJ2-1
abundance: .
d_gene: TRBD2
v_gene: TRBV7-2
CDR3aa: CASSSSGSGLVLIF
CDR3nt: TGTGCCAGCAGCTCATCAGGGTCCGGACTAGTTCTGATCTTC

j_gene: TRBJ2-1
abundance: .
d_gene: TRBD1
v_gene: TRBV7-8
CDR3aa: CASSSDSGTAYRSSYNEQFF
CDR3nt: TGTGCCAGCAGCTCTGACTCCGGGACAGCTTATCGCAGCTCCTACAATGAGCAGTTCTTC

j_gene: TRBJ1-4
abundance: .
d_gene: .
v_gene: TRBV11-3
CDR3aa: CASSLGGQDEKLFF
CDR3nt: TGTGCCAGCAGCTTAGGGGGGCAGGATGAAAAACTGTTTTTT

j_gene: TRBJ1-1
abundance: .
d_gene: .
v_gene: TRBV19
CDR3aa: CASSDQDGEGSEAFF
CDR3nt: TGTGCCAGTAGTGACCAGGACGGAGAAGGGAGTGAAGCTTTCTTT

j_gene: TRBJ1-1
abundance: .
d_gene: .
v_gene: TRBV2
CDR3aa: CASSERQGRTEAFF
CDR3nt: TGTGCCAGCAGTGAAAGGCAGGGCCGAACTGAAGCTTTCTTT

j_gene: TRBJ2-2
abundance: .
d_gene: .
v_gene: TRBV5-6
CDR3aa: CASSPIPGALTTGELFF
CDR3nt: TGTGCCAGCAGCCCCATTCCAGGTGCCCTGACCACCGGGGAGCTGTTTTTT

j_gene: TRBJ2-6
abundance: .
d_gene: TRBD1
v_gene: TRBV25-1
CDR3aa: CASSPGTGTGANVLTF
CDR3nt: TGTGCCAGCAGTCCCGGGACAGGGACTGGGGCCAACGTCCTGACTTTC

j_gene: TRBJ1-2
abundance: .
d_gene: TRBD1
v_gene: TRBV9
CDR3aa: CASSRQQGAEGYTF
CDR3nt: TGTGCCAGCAGCCGGCAACAGGGGGCTGAGGGCTACACCTTC

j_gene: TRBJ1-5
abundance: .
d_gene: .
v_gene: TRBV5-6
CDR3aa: CASSFGRDQPQHF
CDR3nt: TGTGCCAGCAGCTTTGGGAGGGATCAGCCCCAGCATTTT